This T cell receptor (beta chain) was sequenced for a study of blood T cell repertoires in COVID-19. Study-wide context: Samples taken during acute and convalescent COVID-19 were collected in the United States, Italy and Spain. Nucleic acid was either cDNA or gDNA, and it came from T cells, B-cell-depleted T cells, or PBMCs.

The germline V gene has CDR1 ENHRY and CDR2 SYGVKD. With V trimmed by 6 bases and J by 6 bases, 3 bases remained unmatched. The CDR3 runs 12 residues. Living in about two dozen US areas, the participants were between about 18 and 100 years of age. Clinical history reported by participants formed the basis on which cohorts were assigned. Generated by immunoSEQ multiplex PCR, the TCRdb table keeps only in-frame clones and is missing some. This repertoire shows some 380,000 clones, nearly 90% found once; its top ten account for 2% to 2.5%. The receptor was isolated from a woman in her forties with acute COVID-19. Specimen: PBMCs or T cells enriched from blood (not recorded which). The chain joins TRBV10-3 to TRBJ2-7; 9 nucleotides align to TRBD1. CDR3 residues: CAIRQDRGEQYF. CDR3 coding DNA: TGTGCCATCAGGCAGGACAGGGGCGAGCAGTACTTC.